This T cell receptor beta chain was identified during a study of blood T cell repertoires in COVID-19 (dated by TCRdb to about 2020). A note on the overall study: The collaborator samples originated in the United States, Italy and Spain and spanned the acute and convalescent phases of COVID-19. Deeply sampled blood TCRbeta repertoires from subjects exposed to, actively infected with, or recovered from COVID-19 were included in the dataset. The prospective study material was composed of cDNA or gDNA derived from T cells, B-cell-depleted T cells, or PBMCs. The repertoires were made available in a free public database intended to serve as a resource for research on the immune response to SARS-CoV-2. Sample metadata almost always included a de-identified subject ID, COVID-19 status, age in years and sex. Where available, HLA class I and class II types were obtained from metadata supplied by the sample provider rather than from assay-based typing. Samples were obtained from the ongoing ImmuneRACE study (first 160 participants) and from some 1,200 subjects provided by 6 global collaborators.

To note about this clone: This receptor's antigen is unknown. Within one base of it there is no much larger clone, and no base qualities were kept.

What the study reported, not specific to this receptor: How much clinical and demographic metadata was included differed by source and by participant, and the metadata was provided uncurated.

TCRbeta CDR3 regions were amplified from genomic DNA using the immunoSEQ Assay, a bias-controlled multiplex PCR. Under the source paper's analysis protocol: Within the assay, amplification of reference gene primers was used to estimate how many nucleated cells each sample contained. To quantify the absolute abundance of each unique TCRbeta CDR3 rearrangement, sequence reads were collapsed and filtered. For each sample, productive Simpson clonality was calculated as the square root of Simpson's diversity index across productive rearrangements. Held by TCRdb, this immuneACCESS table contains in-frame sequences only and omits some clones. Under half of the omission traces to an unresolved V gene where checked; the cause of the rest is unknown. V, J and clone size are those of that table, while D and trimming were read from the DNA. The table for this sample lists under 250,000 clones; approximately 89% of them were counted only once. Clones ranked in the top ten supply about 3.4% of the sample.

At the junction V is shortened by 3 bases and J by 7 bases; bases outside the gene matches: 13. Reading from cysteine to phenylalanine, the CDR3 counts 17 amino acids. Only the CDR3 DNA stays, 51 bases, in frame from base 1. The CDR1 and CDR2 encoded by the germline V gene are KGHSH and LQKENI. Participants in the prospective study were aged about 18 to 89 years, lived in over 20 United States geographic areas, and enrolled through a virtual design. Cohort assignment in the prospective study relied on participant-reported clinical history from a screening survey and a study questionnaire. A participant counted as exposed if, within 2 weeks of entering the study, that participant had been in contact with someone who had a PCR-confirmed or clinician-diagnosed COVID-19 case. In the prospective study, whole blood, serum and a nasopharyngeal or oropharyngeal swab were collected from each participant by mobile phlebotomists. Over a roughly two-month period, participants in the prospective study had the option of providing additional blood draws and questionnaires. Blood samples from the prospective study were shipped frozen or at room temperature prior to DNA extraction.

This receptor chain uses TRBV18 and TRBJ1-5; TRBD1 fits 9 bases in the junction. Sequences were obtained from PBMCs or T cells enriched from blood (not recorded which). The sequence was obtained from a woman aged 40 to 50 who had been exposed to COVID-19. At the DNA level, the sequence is TGTGCCAGCTCACCCCAAGGCCCGGGACAGGGAGACCAGCCCCAGCATTTT. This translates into CASSPQGPGQGDQPQHF.